The TCR beta chain under discussion was sequenced for a study of T cell responses to AZD1222 COVID-19 vaccine. Study-wide results and caveats: At 160-218 and 743-854, vaccine-associated CD4 TCRs were dominant, and they spanned spike. Among the donors, most were white British and more were female, and clonal diversity was possibly underestimated. Reportedly, nearly half of unique spike TCRs recognized epitopes outside B.1.351/B.1.1.7 mutations.

TCRdb keeps only in-frame clones here, not all; method: immunoSEQ multiplex PCR. This table holds tens of thousands of clones, approximately 85% found once. The CDR3 runs 19 residues. This clone was seen more than once but under ten times. Its matching antigen is unknown. The TCR sequence derives from an adult in good health. This material consisted of peripheral blood, taken on day 0 of MenACWY control vaccination. The gene calls are TRBV21-1 and TRBJ2-3; the table's D call of TRBD2 was not tested on the DNA. TRBV21-1 is recorded as a pseudogene. Here the CDR3 DNA reads TGTGCCAGCAGCAAAGTCGGTAGCGGGGGGGGACCTAGCACAGATACGCAGTATTTT. Its translation is CASSKVGSGGGPSTDTQYF.